These 27 T cell receptor beta chains came from one sample sequenced in a study of beta chain features in type 1 diabetes. Isolated RNA was reverse transcribed in full, so expressed TCRB transcripts were sequenced. TCRdb's copy holds only in-frame clones and misses some; the assay was immunoSEQ multiplex PCR. The sample lists about 150,000 clones; roughly 10% were seen once. The source material was central memory CD4+ T cells from blood. The receptors were gathered from a man younger than 30 in good health.

The genes are TRBV9 and TRBJ2-1; a possible D gene is TRBD2 (5 bases). Germline V gene lookup returns CDR1 SGDLS and CDR2 YYNGEE. V lost 0 bases and J 2 bases, leaving 9 bases between the germline ends. The CDR3 is made up of 15 amino acids. The CDR3 DNA reads as TGTGCCAGCAGCGTAGAACTAGTCGCCTACAATGAGCAGTTCTTC. Its translation: CASSVELVAYNEQFF. The entire variable domain, with the rest obtained from reference TRBV9 and TRBJ2-1, is as follows: DSGVTQTPKHLITATGQRVTLRCSPRSGDLSVYWYQQSLDQGLQFLIQYYNGEERAKGNILERFSAQQFPDLHSELNLSSLELGDSALYFCASSVELVAYNEQFFGPGTRLTVL.

This chain uses TRBV9 with TRBJ2-1; unclear D gene. Looked up from germline, CDR1 is SGDLS and CDR2 is YYNGEE. The CDR3 is made up of 16 amino acids. The V end lost 6 bases, the J end lost 2 bases, and 18 bases lay between the germline ends. The CDR3 bases are TGTGCCAGCACCTCACGATTGGGGTCGACCTACAATGAGCAGTTCTTC. It yields the protein CASTSRLGSTYNEQFF.

This chain joins TRBV28 and TRBJ2-3; perhaps D is TRBD1 or TRBD2 (6 bases each). V dropped 2 bases and J dropped 4 bases, with 10 bases sitting between them. The length of the CDR3 is 14 residues. Germline values: CDR1 MDHEN, CDR2 SYDVKM. The CDR3 nucleotides read TGTGCCAGCAGTTTACCCGGGGGCCCAGATACGCAGTATTTT. Its translation: CASSLPGGPDTQYF.

The chain employs TRBV15 and TRBJ2-2, with D unresolved. V dropped 1 base and J dropped 3 bases, with 6 bases sitting between them. Germline CDR1 is LNHNV and CDR2 is YYDKDF (reference sequence). This CDR3 has 14 residues. CDR3 protein: CATSRAADTGELFF. In DNA, the CDR3 is TGTGCCACCAGCAGAGCGGCGGACACCGGGGAGCTGTTTTTT.

This clone has more than one count but fewer than ten. This chain uses TRBV5-1 with TRBJ2-3, with D possibly matching TRBD1 (6 bases). The CDR3 covers 14 residues. The germline V and J ends were trimmed by 4 bases and 4 bases, with 13 bases remaining between them. In germline, CDR1 is SGHRS, CDR2 YFSETQ. The CDR3 DNA is TGCGCCAGCAGCCCCCGGCAGGGGCCAGATACGCAGTATTTT. Its translation: CASSPRQGPDTQYF.

This clone has only a few counts. This chain links TRBV29-1 with TRBJ2-7; no definite D call. This CDR3 comprises 12 residues. The V gene's germline CDR1 is SQVTM and CDR2 ANQGSEA. V lost 4 bases to trimming and J lost 1 base, with 8 bases between them. The CDR3 DNA is TGCAGCGTTGTAGTCAGGTCCTACGAGCAGTACTTC. Its protein product is CSVVVRSYEQYF.

The J gene is TRBJ2-7, the V gene TRBV5-1, with D tentatively TRBD1 (5 bases). CDR3 length: 15 amino acids. Trimming removed 4 bases from V and 4 bases from J, with 18 bases in between. CDR1 is SGHRS and CDR2 is YFSETQ in the germline V gene. This chain's CDR3 is CASSAAGSLSYEQYF. The CDR3 DNA sequence: TGCGCCAGCAGCGCCGCAGGGTCCCTTTCTTACGAGCAGTACTTC. The complete variable domain, with remaining parts taken from reference TRBV5-1 and TRBJ2-7, reads KAGVTQTPRYLIKTRGQQVTLSCSPISGHRSVSWYQQTPGQGLQFLFEYFSETQRNKGNFPGRFSGRQFSNSRSEMNVSTLELGDSALYLCASSAAGSLSYEQYFGPGTRLTVT.

This clone showed up just a few times. The CDR3 reads CAWRRGSRAYGYTF. CDR3 DNA sequence: TGTGCCTGGAGAAGGGGTTCTCGTGCCTATGGCTACACCTTC. This chain connects TRBV30 to TRBJ1-2; a possible D gene is TRBD1 (5 bases). The germline V gene has CDR1 GTSNPN and CDR2 SVGIG (reference sequence). CDR3 length equals 14 residues. Trimming shortened V by 3 bases and J by 4 bases, and 15 bases separated the two germline ends.

This clone turned up a few times. V and J are TRBV6-5 and TRBJ1-5; D remains ambiguous. This CDR3 has 14 residues. With 4 bases removed from V and 7 bases from J, the gap between germline ends came to 14 bases. Germline-derived CDR1 and CDR2 are MNHEY and SVGAGI. The CDR3 sequence is CASSSGPLAQPQHF. CDR3 sequence (DNA): TGTGCCAGCAGTTCTGGACCCCTTGCGCAGCCCCAGCATTTT.

The genes are TRBV7-9 and TRBJ2-3, with 11 positions matching TRBD1. This CDR3 has 16 amino acids. CDR1 is SEHNR and CDR2 is FQNEAQ in the germline V gene (reference sequence). The junction had 7 bases not matched to a gene; V was cut back by 5 bases and J by 3 bases. CDR3 sequence (DNA): TGTGCCAGCAGCCTCCGGACAGGGGGCGGTACAGATACGCAGTATTTT. This sequence encodes CASSLRTGGGTDTQYF.

The chain joins TRBV15 to TRBJ1-4; tentative D call: TRBD1 (6 bases). CDR3 length: 13 amino acids. V was pared by 11 bases and J by 4 bases, with 14 bases between. The germline V gene has CDR1 LNHNV and CDR2 YYDKDF (reference sequence). This chain's CDR3 is CAAQQGFNEKLFF. Written as DNA, the CDR3 is TGTGCCGCCCAACAGGGATTTAATGAAAAACTGTTTTTT.

The chain carries TRBV27 and TRBJ2-7; D not certain. CDR3 length: 16 residues. In germline, CDR1 is MNHEY, CDR2 SMNVEV (reference sequence). Trimming removed 6 bases at V and 1 base at J, with 19 bases between. CDR3 protein: CASSALGSTKSYEQYF. As DNA, the CDR3 is TGTGCCAGCAGCGCTCTTGGGTCAACCAAATCCTACGAGCAGTACTTC.

This clone came up many times. The chain links TRBV9 to TRBJ2-6, with a tentative D call TRBD2 (7 bases). Per the germline V gene, CDR1 is SGDLS and CDR2 is YYNGEE. The V and J ends lost 9 bases and 0 bases respectively, with 16 bases between them. The CDR3 runs to 16 residues. The CDR3 sequence is CATGGQASSGANVLTF. The CDR3, as DNA: TGTGCCACCGGGGGGCAGGCATCCTCTGGGGCCAACGTCCTGACTTTC.

This clone came up a few times. The rearrangement joins TRBV28 to TRBJ2-3; D is uncertain. The V gene's germline CDR1 is MDHEN and CDR2 SYDVKM. The V and J ends lost 2 bases and 1 base respectively, with 10 bases between them. The CDR3 consists of 15 residues. Written as DNA, the CDR3 is TGTGCCAGCAGTTTAGGTTCGAAGGGCACAGATACGCAGTATTTT. Translating gives CASSLGSKGTDTQYF. The variable domain in full, with the rest retrieved from reference TRBV28 and TRBJ2-3, is DVKVTQSSRYLVKRTGEKVFLECVQDMDHENMFWYRQDPGLGLRLIYFSYDVKMKEKGDIPEGYSVSREKKERFSLILESASTNQTSMYLCASSLGSKGTDTQYFGPGTRLTVL.

The chain joins TRBV28 to TRBJ1-1, with no clear D. Per the germline V gene, CDR1 is MDHEN and CDR2 is SYDVKM. V was clipped by 6 bases and J by 0 bases, with 14 bases between them. The CDR3 covers 15 residues. CDR3 residues: CASSPPDLMNTEAFF. In DNA, the CDR3 is TGTGCCAGCAGCCCTCCCGACCTTATGAACACTGAAGCTTTCTTT. Full variable domain (outside the CDR3, taken from reference TRBV28 and TRBJ1-1): DVKVTQSSRYLVKRTGEKVFLECVQDMDHENMFWYRQDPGLGLRLIYFSYDVKMKEKGDIPEGYSVSREKKERFSLILESASTNQTSMYLCASSPPDLMNTEAFFGQGTRLTVV.

The genes are TRBV7-9 and TRBJ2-1; D is possibly TRBD1 (5 bases). The V gene lost 2 bases and the J gene lost 7 bases, with 9 bases spanning the gap. The CDR3 runs 13 residues. Germline CDR1 and CDR2: SEHNR and FQNEAQ (reference sequence). CDR3 DNA: TGTGCCAGCAGCTTAAGCAGGGCAAATGAGCAGTTCTTC. This translates into CASSLSRANEQFF. The full variable domain, completed using reference TRBV7-9 and TRBJ2-1, is DTGVSQNPRHKITKRGQNVTFRCDPISEHNRLYWYRQTLGQGPEFLTYFQNEAQLEKSRLLSDRFSAERPKGSFSTLEIQRTEQGDSAMYLCASSLSRANEQFFGPGTRLTVL.

This clone was recorded a few times. The chain uses TRBV27 and TRBJ2-3; tentatively, D is TRBD1 or TRBD2 (6 bases each). The length of the CDR3 is 18 residues. The V gene lost 5 bases and the J gene lost 1 base, with 22 bases spanning the gap. Germline CDR1 MNHEY, CDR2 SMNVEV (reference sequence). CDR3 sequence: CASSPENGGGKGTDTQYF. The CDR3 DNA reads as TGTGCCAGCAGTCCGGAAAACGGAGGGGGAAAGGGCACAGATACGCAGTATTTT.

The table lists this clone with a few counts. This chain links TRBV29-1 with TRBJ1-1; 7 bases align to TRBD1. The CDR3 covers 12 residues. V lost 7 bases, J lost 2 bases, and 4 bases stayed unmatched. CDR1 is SQVTM and CDR2 is ANQGSEA in the germline V gene. This CDR3 reads CSGGQRNTEAFF. DNA of the CDR3: TGCAGCGGGGGACAGAGAAACACTGAAGCTTTCTTT.

This clone was detected only a few times. The V and J genes are TRBV9 and TRBJ1-1; the D is unclear. Trimming stripped 5 bases from V and 4 bases from J, with 6 bases between. CDR3 length equals 11 residues. CDR1 and CDR2 (germline): SGDLS, YYNGEE. Here the CDR3 reads CASSPATEAFF. The CDR3 nucleotides read TGTGCCAGCAGTCCCGCCACTGAAGCTTTCTTT.

Turning to this clone: One junction end disagrees with the germline gene, perhaps due to a read error. The chain links TRBV6-1 to TRBJ2-5, with D possibly being TRBD1 (6 bases). CDR3 size: 13 residues. Germline loops: CDR1 MNHNS, CDR2 SASEGT. This chain's CDR3 is CASNGQYQGTQYF. CDR3 nucleotide sequence: TGTGCCAGCAACGGACAGTACCAAGGGACCCAGTACTTC.

V gene TRBV5-4 combines with J gene TRBJ2-2; 10 nucleotides agree with TRBD1. From germline, CDR1 is SGHNT and CDR2 YYREEE (reference sequence). The V and J ends lost 0 bases and 6 bases, in that order; junction bases with no gene match: 2. CDR3 length equals 15 residues. This chain's CDR3 is CASSLEGTGAGELFF. CDR3 sequence (DNA): TGTGCCAGCAGCTTGGAGGGGACAGGGGCCGGGGAGCTGTTTTTT.

A remark on this clone: A much larger clone lies a single base off, so this may be a read error. The genes are TRBV29-1 and TRBJ2-5; 12 bases line up with TRBD1. The CDR3 spans 17 residues. Germline V CDR1 and CDR2: SQVTM, ANQGSEA. With 3 bases clipped from V and 7 bases from J, the junction kept 15 bases outside the gene matches. The CDR3 sequence is CSVDDPLGQGAIATQYF. The CDR3 DNA reads TGCAGCGTTGACGATCCCCTGGGACAGGGGGCGATAGCGACCCAGTACTTC. Drawing the rest from reference TRBV29-1 and TRBJ2-5, the complete variable domain is SAVISQKPSRDICQRGTSLTIQCQVDSQVTMMFWYRQQPGQSLTLIATANQGSEATYESGFVIDKFPISRPNLTFSTLTVSNMSPEDSSIYLCSVDDPLGQGAIATQYFGPGTRLLVL.

This chain links TRBV15 with TRBJ2-1; D possibly matches TRBD1 or TRBD2 (5 bases each). Germline V gene lookup returns CDR1 LNHNV and CDR2 YYDKDF (reference sequence). This CDR3 spans 16 amino acids. Deletions cut 3 bases from V and 0 bases from J, with 12 bases between. For the CDR3, the DNA is TGTGCCACCAGCAGCCGGGACGGACGCTCCTACAATGAGCAGTTCTTC. Translation gives CATSSRDGRSYNEQFF.

Here the CDR3 DNA reads TGCGCCAGCAGCCAAGGCCGGACTAGCGGGGGGACAGATACGCAGTATTTT. This gives the protein CASSQGRTSGGTDTQYF. The chain is built from TRBV4-3 and TRBJ2-3; 14 bases agree with TRBD2. The length of the CDR3 is 17 residues. The ends lost 1 base at V and 3 bases at J; junction bases unmatched: 3. CDR1 is LGHNA, CDR2 YSLEER, per germline.

The table lists this clone with a few counts. CDR3 in DNA: TGCGCCAGCAGCCAAGATTTAGGCAGGTACGAGCAGTACTTC. Protein: CASSQDLGRYEQYF. V usage is TRBV4-1 and J usage is TRBJ2-7; D is undetermined. CDR1 is MGHRA, CDR2 YSYEKL, per germline. V lost 0 bases and J 4 bases, leaving 10 bases between the germline ends. The CDR3 is 14 amino acids.

This clone was counted between two and nine times. J is TRBJ1-2 and V is TRBV27; no clear D. With 4 bases removed from V and 6 bases from J, the gap between germline ends came to 9 bases. This CDR3 is 12 amino acids long. Germline values: CDR1 MNHEY, CDR2 SMNVEV (reference sequence). The CDR3 reads CASSSPWDGYTF. CDR3 DNA sequence: TGTGCCAGCAGTTCCCCCTGGGATGGCTACACCTTC.

This clone turned up a few times. The chain combines TRBV9 with TRBJ1-2, with D possibly matching TRBD1 (5 bases). V lost 4 bases and J lost 2, with 12 bases in between. The CDR3 covers 14 residues. From germline, CDR1 is SGDLS and CDR2 YYNGEE. The CDR3 sequence: CASSQAGTNYGYTF. CDR3 DNA: TGTGCCAGCAGCCAGGCGGGGACCAACTATGGCTACACCTTC.